In this sample, the clone carrying this T cell receptor beta chain is medium-sized. TCRdb redid the calling of the reads with MiXCR, one entry per CDR3 protein. The data contain about 4,500 distinct CDR3 sequences, 9.5% of them singletons. Germline V gene sequence: CDR1 SNHLY, CDR2 FYNNEI. Trimming removed 6 bases from V and 3 bases from J; junction bases left unmatched: 7. This CDR3 region has 14 residues. The sample taken for sequencing was CD4+ T cells from peripheral blood. The chain employs TRBV2 and TRBJ2-7, with 8 bases that match TRBD1. This clonotype was obtained from a human donor with rheumatoid arthritis. In DNA, the CDR3 is TGTGCCAGCAGAGAGACAGGGGTCCTCTACGAGCAGTACTTC. It encodes CASRETGVLYEQYF.